Shown below are 25 T cell receptor beta chains from a single sample sequenced in a study of blood T cell repertoires in COVID-19. The assay was immunoSEQ multiplex PCR, and TCRdb's table has in-frame clones only and misses some. The sample lists fewer than 350,000 clones, around 89% seen once, with about 4.6% in the top ten. The sample comprised peripheral blood. The source is a man between 35 and 55 years old with acute or convalescent COVID-19.

The chain employs TRBV30 and TRBJ1-3, with TRBD1 identical over 10 bases. This CDR3 is 13 amino acids long. V trimming: 5 bases; J trimming: 4 bases; junction bases outside the gene matches: 2. The germline V gene has CDR1 GTSNPN and CDR2 SVGIG (reference sequence). The CDR3 here is CAWDRGQGNTIYF. CDR3 coding DNA: TGTGCCTGGGACAGGGGGCAAGGAAACACCATATATTTT.

The chain joins TRBV5-1 to TRBJ2-7; TRBD1 matches 9 bases. The CDR3 consists of 14 residues. Germline lookup yields CDR1 SGHRS and CDR2 YFSETQ. Trimming removed 3 bases from V and 3 bases from J; junction bases left unmatched: 4. The CDR3 region has the DNA TGCGCCAGCAGCTCCCGACAGGGGGTCTACGAGCAGTACTTC. Its protein is CASSSRQGVYEQYF.

J is TRBJ1-1 and V is TRBV7-2; D is uncertain. CDR1 and CDR2 (germline): SGHTA, FQGNSA. V gave up 0 bases and J gave up 0 bases, with 11 bases separating them. The CDR3 extends over 16 amino acids. CDR3 coding DNA: TGTGCCAGCAGCTTAGCTTGGGCATCGGTGAACACTGAAGCTTTCTTT. Protein: CASSLAWASVNTEAFF. The full variable domain, completed using reference TRBV7-2 and TRBJ1-1, is GAGVSQSPSNKVTEKGKDVELRCDPISGHTALYWYRQSLGQGLEFLIYFQGNSAPDKSGLPSDRFSAERTGGSVSTLTIQRTQQEDSAVYLCASSLAWASVNTEAFFGQGTRLTVV.

This clone has more than one count but fewer than ten. The chain carries TRBV4-1 and TRBJ1-3; D may be TRBD1 (6 bases). Trimming shortened V by 1 base and J by 0 bases, and 16 bases separated the two germline ends. In germline, CDR1 is MGHRA, CDR2 YSYEKL. This CDR3 has 18 amino acids. The CDR3 is CASSQVDLTGISGNTIYF. The CDR3 bases are TGCGCCAGCAGCCAAGTGGATTTGACAGGTATCTCTGGAAACACCATATATTTT.

V gene TRBV2 combines with J gene TRBJ2-3, with 8 bases identical to TRBD2. The CDR3 runs 14 residues. Germline lookup yields CDR1 SNHLY and CDR2 FYNNEI. The junction had 6 bases not matched to a gene; V was cut back by 4 bases and J by 6 bases. CDR3 bases: TGTGCCAGCAGTGGGGAAAGCGGGGGTGATACGCAGTATTTT. Translation gives CASSGESGGDTQYF.

The V gene is TRBV5-1, the J gene TRBJ2-1; TRBD2 agrees at 10 bases. The CDR3 runs to 15 residues. The V segment lost 0 bases and the J segment 4 bases; nucleotides outside the gene matches: 1. CDR1 is SGHRS and CDR2 is YFSETQ in the germline V gene. This CDR3 reads CASSLGLAGYNEQFF. DNA of the CDR3: TGCGCCAGCAGCTTGGGACTAGCGGGTTACAATGAGCAGTTCTTC.

The chain employs TRBV5-1 and TRBJ2-2; no definite D call. The V gene's germline CDR1 is SGHRS and CDR2 YFSETQ. Trimming pared 5 bases from V and 9 bases from J, leaving 17 bases between. The CDR3 runs 14 residues. The CDR3 sequence: CASRGTTDSRELFF. In DNA form, the CDR3 reads TGCGCCAGCAGAGGTACGACCGATAGCAGGGAGCTGTTTTTT.

The V and J genes are TRBV6-5 and TRBJ1-4; D ambiguous. The germline CDR1 and CDR2 sequences are MNHEY and SVGAGI. CDR3 length: 15 amino acids. Between the trimmed V and J ends, which lost 6 bases and 8 bases, there was a span of 19 bases. The CDR3 DNA reads TGTGCCAGCAGCCACAGCGCCCGGACTGCAGAAAAACTGTTTTTT. This translates into CASSHSARTAEKLFF.

J is TRBJ1-1 and V is TRBV9, with a possible D match to TRBD1 (5 bases). V was shortened by 5 bases and J by 0 bases, with 14 bases between the two germline ends. CDR1 is SGDLS, CDR2 YYNGEE, per germline. The CDR3 has 15 amino acids. The DNA for the CDR3 is TGTGCCAGCAGTGATACAGGCCTCATGAACACTGAAGCTTTCTTT. Its translation: CASSDTGLMNTEAFF.

The chain carries TRBV24-1 and TRBJ2-1; D is perhaps TRBD2 (6 bases). The CDR3 contains 13 residues. Germline CDR1 KGHDR, CDR2 SFDVKD. Trimming cost V 9 bases and J 7 bases, with 15 bases left between them. CDR3 region: CATAFGGENEQFF. DNA for the CDR3: TGTGCCACCGCATTTGGAGGGGAAAATGAGCAGTTCTTC.

The chain employs TRBV7-2 and TRBJ1-5; 7 bases align to TRBD1. CDR1 and CDR2 from the germline V gene are SGHTA and FQGNSA. V shed 3 bases and J 2 bases; nucleotides not matched to a gene: 4. The CDR3 has 15 residues. CDR3 residues: CASSLQGDGNQPQHF. DNA for the CDR3: TGTGCCAGCAGCTTGCAGGGGGATGGCAATCAGCCCCAGCATTTT.

The chain joins TRBV11-2 to TRBJ1-2, with D maybe TRBD1 (5 bases). V was pared by 6 bases and J by 3 bases, with 17 bases between. Germline V lookup: CDR1 SGHAT, CDR2 FQNNGV. This CDR3 has 15 residues. The CDR3 here is CASSFGAQWDYGYTF. CDR3 bases: TGTGCCAGCAGTTTTGGGGCCCAGTGGGACTATGGCTACACCTTC. Drawing the rest from reference TRBV11-2 and TRBJ1-2, the complete variable domain is EAGVAQSPRYKIIEKRQSVAFWCNPISGHATLYWYQQILGQGPKLLIQFQNNGVVDDSQLPKDRFSAERLKGVDSTLKIQPAKLEDSAVYLCASSFGAQWDYGYTFGSGTRLTVV.

The V and J genes are TRBV7-9 and TRBJ2-1, with 7 bases matching TRBD1. This CDR3 is 13 amino acids long. The germline CDR1 and CDR2 sequences are SEHNR and FQNEAQ (reference sequence). J was trimmed by 7 bases and V by 2 bases; bases with no gene match: 2. CDR3 sequence: CASSLSRGNEQFF. DNA for the CDR3: TGTGCCAGCAGCTTATCCAGGGGGAATGAGCAGTTCTTC.

CDR3 sequence reads: CASSLQIFSGNTIYF. CDR3 nucleotides: TGTGCCAGCAGCTTACAGATTTTCTCTGGAAACACCATATATTTT. V usage is TRBV5-5 and J usage is TRBJ1-3; D not certain. Germline loops: CDR1 SGHKS, CDR2 YYEKEE (reference sequence). The CDR3 sequence is 15 residues long. V lost 2 bases, J lost 0 bases, and 9 bases lay in between.

As to this clone: One junction end disagrees with the germline gene, perhaps due to a read error. This chain links TRBV29-1 with TRBJ1-2; a weak D match, TRBD1 (6 bases). The germline V gene encodes CDR1 SQVTM and CDR2 ANQGSEA. The CDR3 runs 12 residues. In DNA, the CDR3 is TGCAGCGTTGAAGTCGACAGGTCTTCTACCCTCTTC. Its protein product is CSVEVDRSSTLF.

The V gene is TRBV9, the J gene TRBJ1-1; the match to TRBD1 covers 8 bases. The V gene end was trimmed by 4 bases and the J gene end by 5 bases; junction bases not matched to a gene: 7. The length of the CDR3 is 14 residues. CDR1 and CDR2 from the germline V gene are SGDLS and YYNGEE. In DNA, the CDR3 is TGTGCCAGCAGCCCACAGGGGGGGGATACTGAAGCTTTCTTT. Translation gives CASSPQGGDTEAFF.

The V and J genes are TRBV6-5 and TRBJ1-5; possible D gene TRBD1, 6 bases. Germline CDR1 MNHEY, CDR2 SVGAGI. Trimming took 5 bases from V and 7 from J, leaving 15 bases between them. The CDR3 has 14 residues. CDR3 region: CASSPDSDWQPQHF. CDR3 nucleotides: TGTGCCAGCAGTCCGGACAGCGATTGGCAGCCCCAGCATTTT.

This sequence joins TRBV5-1 and TRBJ1-4; D possibly corresponds to TRBD1 (5 bases). V was clipped by 3 bases and J by 6 bases, with 15 bases between them. The V gene's germline CDR1 is SGHRS and CDR2 YFSETQ. This CDR3 has 15 residues. CDR3 region: CASSSVGAEYEKLFF. The DNA of the CDR3 is TGCGCCAGCAGCTCAGTTGGGGCAGAATATGAAAAACTGTTTTTT.

The V call is TRBV27, the J call TRBJ2-3; D remains ambiguous. The germline V and J ends were trimmed by 7 bases and 0 bases, with 23 bases remaining between them. Germline values: CDR1 MNHEY, CDR2 SMNVEV (reference sequence). This CDR3 is built from 18 residues. The CDR3 loop is CASTYRVSLNPSTDTQYF. CDR3 in DNA: TGTGCCAGCACCTACCGGGTGTCACTCAACCCTAGCACAGATACGCAGTATTTT.

The CDR3 DNA is TGTGCCATCAGGGACAGGGGAACAATGAATGAGAACACTGAAGCTTTCTTT. Protein product: CAIRDRGTMNENTEAFF. The chain employs TRBV10-3 and TRBJ1-1; 9 bases line up with TRBD1. The J segment lost 1 base and the V segment lost 6 bases, leaving 12 bases of the junction unmatched. CDR3 length equals 17 residues. Per germline, CDR1 ENHRY and CDR2 SYGVKD.

The V call is TRBV7-9, the J call TRBJ1-3, with unresolved D. The CDR3 covers 14 residues. Germline CDR1 reads SEHNR; CDR2 reads FQNEAQ (reference sequence). Trimming left V 2 bases short and J 2 bases short, with 7 bases between. This chain's CDR3 is CASSLSAAGNTIYF. The CDR3 coding sequence is TGTGCCAGCAGCTTAAGTGCAGCTGGAAACACCATATATTTT.

The chain joins TRBV2 to TRBJ2-7; 7 nucleotides align to TRBD1. Germline CDR1 is SNHLY and CDR2 is FYNNEI. V lost 5 bases, J lost 4 bases, and 2 bases stayed unmatched. The CDR3 sequence is 12 residues long. In DNA form, the CDR3 reads TGTGCCAGCAGTACACAGGGGTACGAGCAGTACTTC. This sequence encodes CASSTQGYEQYF.

The chain is built from TRBV5-5 and TRBJ1-4, with 8 nucleotides matching TRBD1. Germline V CDR1 and CDR2: SGHKS, YYEKEE (reference sequence). The length of the CDR3 is 14 residues. The junction had 3 bases not matched to a gene; V was cut back by 3 bases and J by 5 bases. In nucleotides, the CDR3 is TGTGCCAGCAGCTCTGACAGGGGCAATGAAAAACTGTTTTTT. Translation gives CASSSDRGNEKLFF.

A single count supports this clone. The chain uses TRBV11-3 and TRBJ2-2; weak D call: TRBD2 (5 bases). Trimming left V 1 base short and J 4 bases short, with 16 bases between. Per germline, CDR1 SGHNT and CDR2 YENEEA. The CDR3 spans 17 residues. The CDR3 DNA sequence: TGTGCCAGCAGCTTAGCACTGTTGGGAGTGCGCACCGGGGAGCTGTTTTTT. As protein: CASSLALLGVRTGELFF.

Comments on this clone: Other DNA sequences in this sample translate to the same CDR3. This chain joins TRBV5-4 and TRBJ2-1; weak D call: TRBD1 (6 bases). The V end was cut by 4 bases, the J end by 1 base, with 9 bases between. The germline gives CDR1 SGHNT, CDR2 YYREEE (reference sequence). CDR3 size: 14 residues. CDR3 sequence reads: CASSPDSSYNEQFF. CDR3 nucleotide sequence: TGTGCCAGCAGCCCGGACAGTTCCTACAATGAGCAGTTCTTC.